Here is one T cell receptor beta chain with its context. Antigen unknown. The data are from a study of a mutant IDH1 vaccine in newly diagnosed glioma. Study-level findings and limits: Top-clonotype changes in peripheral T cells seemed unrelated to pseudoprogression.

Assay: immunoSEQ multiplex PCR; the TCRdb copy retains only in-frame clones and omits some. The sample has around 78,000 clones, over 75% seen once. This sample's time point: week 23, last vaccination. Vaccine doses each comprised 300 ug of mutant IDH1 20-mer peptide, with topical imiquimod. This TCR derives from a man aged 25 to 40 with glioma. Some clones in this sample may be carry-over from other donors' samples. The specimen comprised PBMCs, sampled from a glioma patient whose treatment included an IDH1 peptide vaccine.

CDR3 amino acids: CASSSPVNTEAFF. CDR3 in DNA: TGTGCCAGCAGCTCCCCGGTTAACACTGAAGCTTTCTTT. The chain links TRBV7-9 to TRBJ1-1, with D unclear. Germline-derived CDR1 and CDR2 are SEHNR and FQNEAQ (reference sequence). V was clipped by 4 bases and J by 2 bases, with 8 bases between them. The CDR3 length is 13 residues.